The rows below give T cell receptor beta chains drawn from one sample of a study of blood T cell repertoires in COVID-19. TCRdb's copy holds only in-frame clones and misses some; the assay was immunoSEQ multiplex PCR. The sample lists around 250,000 clones, more than 85% occurring once. Material for sequencing was peripheral blood. Receptor source: a woman aged 70-85 years with active or convalescent COVID-19. Each CDR3 is given with its conserved first and last residue. A D gene is named only where the DNA matches it firmly. Clone size is not always given. Where it is, it says once, few, many or a class for expanded clones.

clone size	D gene	V gene	J gene	CDR3 DNA	CDR3 protein
.	.	TRBV4-3	TRBJ2-1	TGCGCCAGCAGTCTCAATGAGCAGTTCTTC	CASSLNEQFF
.	TRBD1	TRBV11-2	TRBJ2-1	TGTGCCAGCAGCTTCCGGGACAGGGGAGTCAATGAGCAGTTCTTC	CASSFRDRGVNEQFF
.	TRBD1	TRBV19	TRBJ1-4	TGTGCCAGTAGTGGATCGGCAGGGGGAAGAGAAAAACTGTTTTTT	CASSGSAGGREKLFF
.	.	TRBV24-1	TRBJ1-2	TGTGCCACCCAAGGGGATCTGGGCTACACCTTC	CATQGDLGYTF
.	.	TRBV29-1	TRBJ1-1	TGCAGCGTTGAAGGGACAAACACTGAAGCTTTCTTT	CSVEGTNTEAFF
.	TRBD1	TRBV29-1	TRBJ1-6	TGCGGAGCCGGGGACAGGGATTCACCCCTCCACTTT	CGAGDRDSPLHF
.	.	TRBV18	TRBJ1-5	TGTGCCAGCTCACCATTGAGGGCCGGGCAGCCCCAGCATTTT	CASSPLRAGQPQHF
few	.	TRBV19	TRBJ1-4	TGTGCCAGTAGTATCCGACGGGGAACTAATGAAAAACTGTTTTTT	CASSIRRGTNEKLFF
.	.	TRBV6-5	TRBJ1-3	TGTGCCAGCAGGATGCGGGGGCTTGGAAACACCATATATTTT	CASRMRGLGNTIYF
.	.	TRBV25-1	TRBJ1-1	TGTGCCACCGTGGCTACTGAAGCTTTCTTT	CATVATEAFF
.	TRBD1	TRBV7-2	TRBJ2-5	TGTGCCAGCAGCTCGCCGGGGACAGGGAGGGAGACCCAGTACTTC	CASSSPGTGRETQYF
.	TRBD1	TRBV6-5	TRBJ2-7	TGTGCCAGCAGGAGGGACAGGGCATCCTACGAGCAGTACTTC	CASRRDRASYEQYF
.	.	TRBV3-1/TRBV3-2	TRBJ2-7	TGTGCCAGCAGATCACAGGGTACCCTCTCCTACGAGCAGTACTTC	CASRSQGTLSYEQYF
.	.	TRBV6-2/TRBV6-3	TRBJ1-6	TGTGCCAGCAGTTACGTACAGGGCAGTTCACCCCTCCACTTT	CASSYVQGSSPLHF
.	.	TRBV4-3	TRBJ2-7	TGCGCCAGCAGCCAAGAGGAACAGGCCTACGAGCAGTACTTC	CASSQEEQAYEQYF
.	.	TRBV7-3	TRBJ2-3	TGTGCCAGCAGCCCACCCGGGGATAGGACGCAGTATTTT	CASSPPGDRTQYF
once	.	TRBV29-1	TRBJ1-2	TGCAGCGTTGAAGACGGGGGGGGAAGGGACTATGGCTACACCTTC	CSVEDGGGRDYGYTF
.	TRBD2	TRBV7-9	TRBJ2-3	TGTGCCAGCAGCTTTCCGGGAGGAAGAACAGATACGCAGTATTTT	CASSFPGGRTDTQYF
.	TRBD2	TRBV6-5	TRBJ2-1	TGTGCCAGCACCTACGGGGCGGGGGGGGCTGAGCAGTTCTTC	CASTYGAGGAEQFF
.	TRBD2	TRBV6-5	TRBJ2-5	TGTGCCAGCAGTTATCGCGGGGGAAACGAGGAGACCCAGTACTTC	CASSYRGGNEETQYF
once	TRBD1	TRBV19	TRBJ1-5	TGTGCCAGTAGGACGGGACAGACAAATCAGCCCCAGCATTTT	CASRTGQTNQPQHF
.	.	TRBV28	TRBJ1-4	TGTGCCAGCAGTTTAGTGGTGGGCCTTAATGAAAAACTGTTTTTT	CASSLVVGLNEKLFF
.	.	TRBV6-2/TRBV6-3	TRBJ1-5	TGTGCCAGCAGCCTCAGGGTTTTCAATCAGCCCCAGCATTTT	CASSLRVFNQPQHF
.	.	TRBV6-2/TRBV6-3	TRBJ2-7	TGTGCCAGCAGTTACCAGGGATCAGGTCTAAGCGAGCAGTACTTC	CASSYQGSGLSEQYF
once	.	TRBV5-1	TRBJ2-7	TGCGCCAGCAGATCCGGCAGCGGTTACGAGCAGTACTTC	CASRSGSGYEQYF
.	.	TRBV3-1/TRBV3-2	TRBJ2-5	TGTGCCAGCAGCCAAGGGTCGAGGGCTCTACAAGAGACCCAGTACTTC	CASSQGSRALQETQYF
.	.	TRBV5-8	TRBJ2-1	TGTGCCAGCACCCAAATCAATGAGCAGTTCTTC	CASTQINEQFF
.	TRBD1	TRBV10-1	TRBJ1-5	TGCGCCAGCACGGACAGGGTCGGGCAGCCCCAGCATTTT	CASTDRVGQPQHF
.	.	TRBV9	TRBJ1-1	TGTGCCAGCAGCCTCAACTTGCTGAACACTGAAGCTTTCTTT	CASSLNLLNTEAFF
.	.	TRBV7-2	TRBJ2-2	TGTGCCAGCAGCTTAATCCGGAACACCGGGGAGCTGTTTTTT	CASSLIRNTGELFF
.	.	TRBV29-1	TRBJ1-4	TGCAGCGCCGACGGCGGAGTTGAAAAACTGTTTTTT	CSADGGVEKLFF
.	TRBD1	TRBV29-1	TRBJ2-6	TGCAGCGCCTCCGCGTGGGGACAGGGGTCTGGGGCCAACGTCCTGACTTTC	CSASAWGQGSGANVLTF
.	TRBD2	TRBV5-1	TRBJ2-7	TGCGCCAGCAGCCTGGGTAGCGGGGGACCCTACGAGCAGTACTTC	CASSLGSGGPYEQYF
.	.	TRBV5-1	TRBJ1-2	TGCGCCAGCAGCATATCAGACCCCGGGAGGACTTATGGCTACACCTTC	CASSISDPGRTYGYTF
few	TRBD2	TRBV3-1/TRBV3-2	TRBJ2-7	TGTGCCAGCAGCCAGGGGGGGATGGGGAACGAGCAGTACTTC	CASSQGGMGNEQYF
.	.	TRBV5-4	TRBJ2-3	TGTGCCAGCAGCTTGGGCTTCGAGGATACGCAGTATTTT	CASSLGFEDTQYF